A few counts support the clone carrying this TCR beta chain. As yet, its antigen is unknown. The source of the sample is a study of post-analysis software for immune sequencing data. Unique molecular identifiers were built into the TCR beta cDNA libraries. One entry per CDR3 protein, called by TCRdb with MiXCR from the PCR reads. This table has more than 450,000 distinct CDR3 sequences, 44% appearing once. Study-wide results and caveats: Samples made in the same batch grouped tightly together by F measure.

Sequences were obtained from blood. The receptor's source is a girl aged 10 to 17 with multiple sclerosis.

CDR3 in DNA: TGCGCCAGCAGCTTGGAGGGGCAGTACAATGAGCAGTTCTTC. Translation gives CASSLEGQYNEQFF. The chain has TRBV5-1 and TRBJ2-1; D may be TRBD1 (5 bases). The CDR3 runs 14 residues. Trimming removed 0 bases at V and 4 bases at J, with 8 bases between. Germline V gene lookup returns CDR1 SGHRS and CDR2 YFSETQ.